This T cell receptor (beta chain) was sequenced during a study of CXCR3-negative and CXCR3-positive naive CD8 T cells. As for the study in general: Sequencing gave about 135 million TRB reads overall, about 1.5 +/- 0.3 million per library. Study-level points and caveats: For memory CD8+ cells diversity was much lower, but both naive subsets had comparably high diversity. TRBV-TRBJ usage matched between naive CXCR3-negative and CXCR3-positive cells but not between memory cells. More hydrophobic TRB CDR3s occurred in CXCR3-positive than in CXCR3-negative naive cells.

Identification of naive CD8+ T cells rested on CD45RO-CCR7+CD27+CD95- status. As for this clonotype: What it recognizes is unknown.

The CDR3 spans 13 residues. Germline loops: CDR1 SQVTM, CDR2 ANQGSEA. Libraries of TRB cDNA were made by 5' RACE and carried UMIs. Using the 5' RACE reads, TCRdb records one entry per CDR3 protein without DNA. Its clone listing holds 100,000 to 150,000 distinct CDR3 sequences. J is TRBJ1-1 and V is TRBV29-1. This receptor was obtained from a human donor in good health. Some clones in this sample may be carry-over from other donors' samples. The sample comprised naive CXCR3+ CD8+ T cells from blood. Indicated subset: CD45RO-CCR7+CD27+CD95- naive CD8+ T cells expressing CXCR3 (TNR3+). CDR3 sequence: CSVLGSMNTEAFF.